This T cell receptor beta chain was recovered during a study of beta chain features in type 1 diabetes. Overall study context: On cell yields, gender and age, patients and healthy donors were similar.

Of the isolated RNA, all was reverse transcribed, and so the sequenced material was expressed TCRB transcripts. Clones were sequenced by immunoSEQ multiplex PCR, and TCRdb holds only the in-frame ones, with some missing. The sample lists 250,000 to 300,000 clones; 7% to 9% were seen once. The CDR3 is made up of 11 amino acids. From germline, CDR1 is MNHEY and CDR2 SMNVEV (reference sequence). V was cut by 5 bases and J by 4 bases, with 5 bases left in between. There was one heparinised blood draw per donor, averaging approximately 120 mL. All of the sorted populations showed purity greater than 95%. The table lists this clone with many counts. As yet, its antigen is unknown. Study findings and constraints: The question left open here concerned HLA type influencing TCRB rearrangement.

Input material: central memory CD4+ T cells from blood. The TCR originated in a woman in her late teens or twenties in good health. The chain joins TRBV27 to TRBJ1-2, with D hard to call. The CDR3 spells CASSPVYGYTF. Written as DNA, the CDR3 is TGTGCCAGCAGTCCGGTCTATGGCTACACCTTC.